This T cell receptor (beta chain) was recorded in a study of regulatory T cells. Study-wide findings and caveats: Skewed V and J usage and few unique V-J pairs marked patient repertoires, most in Tregs. Patient CD8+ T cells trended toward lower Shannon entropy than controls.

Every patient with CD3G deficiency had evidence of autoimmunity. Patients aged 2 to 39 years had fewer naive and more memory CD4+ and CD8+ T cells. This clone appeared a single time. Its matching antigen is unknown. Primers: 52 TRBV forward and 13 TRBJ reverse. Here immunoSEQ multiplex PCR was the method, and the copy in TCRdb shows in-frame clones only, minus some. The sample holds about 20,000 clones, 93% seen once. With 1 base removed from V and 5 bases from J, the gap between germline ends came to 8 bases. This CDR3 is 13 amino acids long. The germline gives CDR1 SEHNR, CDR2 FQNEAQ (reference sequence).

V gene TRBV7-9 combines with J gene TRBJ2-5; D gene ambiguous. The sequenced sample was CD8+ T cells sorted from blood. This receptor was obtained from a child aged 2 to 10 with CD3G deficiency. The CDR3 sequence: CASSLGPWETQYF. The CDR3 DNA follows: TGTGCCAGCAGCTTAGGCCCCTGGGAGACCCAGTACTTC.